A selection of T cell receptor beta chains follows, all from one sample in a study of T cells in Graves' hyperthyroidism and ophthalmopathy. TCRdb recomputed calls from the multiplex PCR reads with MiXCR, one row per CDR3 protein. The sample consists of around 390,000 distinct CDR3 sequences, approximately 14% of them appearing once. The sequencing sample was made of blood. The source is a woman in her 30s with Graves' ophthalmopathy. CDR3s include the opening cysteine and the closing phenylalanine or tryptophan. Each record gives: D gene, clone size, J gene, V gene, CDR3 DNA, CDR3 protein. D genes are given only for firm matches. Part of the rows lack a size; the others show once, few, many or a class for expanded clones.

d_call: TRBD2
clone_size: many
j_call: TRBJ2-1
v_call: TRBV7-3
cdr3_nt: TGTGCCAGCAGCCTAACCGGGGGGGGCGGGTATGAGCAGTTCTTC
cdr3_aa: CASSLTGGGGYEQFF

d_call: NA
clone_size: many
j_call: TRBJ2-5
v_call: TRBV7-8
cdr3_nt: TGTGCCAGCAGCTTAGGTGGTAACCAAGAGACCCAGTACTTC
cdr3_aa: CASSLGGNQETQYF

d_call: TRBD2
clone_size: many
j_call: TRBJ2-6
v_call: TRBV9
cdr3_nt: TGTGCCAGCAGCGTAGTAGGTAGCGGGGGTTCTGGGGCCAACGTCCTGACTTTC
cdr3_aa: CASSVVGSGGSGANVLTF

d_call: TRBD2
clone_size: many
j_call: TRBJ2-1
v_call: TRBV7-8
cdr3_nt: TGTGCCAGCACTACAGTAAGCGGGGGGGCCAATGAGCAGTTCTTC
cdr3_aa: CASTTVSGGANEQFF

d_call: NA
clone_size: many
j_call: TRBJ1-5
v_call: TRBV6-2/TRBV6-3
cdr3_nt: TGTGCCAGCAGCACCGCGGGGGGGGCTCGCAATCAGCCCCAGCATTTT
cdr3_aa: CASSTAGGARNQPQHF

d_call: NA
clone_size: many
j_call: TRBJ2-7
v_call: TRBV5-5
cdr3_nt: TGTGCCAGCAGCCCGACGACAGGCACCTACGAGCAGTACTTC
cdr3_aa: CASSPTTGTYEQYF

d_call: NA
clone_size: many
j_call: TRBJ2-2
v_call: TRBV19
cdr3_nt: TGTGCCAGTAGTATAACGAACACCGGGGAGCTGTTTTTT
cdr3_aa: CASSITNTGELFF

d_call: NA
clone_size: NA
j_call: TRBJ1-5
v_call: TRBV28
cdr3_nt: TGTGCCAGCAGCTGGACGAGGAGGCCCCAGCATTTT
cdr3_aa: CASSWTRRPQHF

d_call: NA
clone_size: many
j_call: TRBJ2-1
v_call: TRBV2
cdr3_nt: TGTGCCAGCCCACGGGGGGCCAATGAGCAGTTCTTC
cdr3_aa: CASPRGANEQFF

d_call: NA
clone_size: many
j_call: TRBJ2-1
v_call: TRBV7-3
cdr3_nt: TGTGCCAGCAGCCGACATGCGCAAGGGTCGAATGAGCAGTTCTTC
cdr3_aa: CASSRHAQGSNEQFF

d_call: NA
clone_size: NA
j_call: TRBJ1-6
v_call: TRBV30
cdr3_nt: TGTGCCTGGAGTGTACCCCAAGGTGGTAATTCACCCCTCCACTTT
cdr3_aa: CAWSVPQGGNSPLHF

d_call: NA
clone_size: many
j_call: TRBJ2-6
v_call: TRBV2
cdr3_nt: TGTGCCAGCACCACTATTGGGGGTTCTGGGGCCAACGTCCTGACTTTC
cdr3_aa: CASTTIGGSGANVLTF